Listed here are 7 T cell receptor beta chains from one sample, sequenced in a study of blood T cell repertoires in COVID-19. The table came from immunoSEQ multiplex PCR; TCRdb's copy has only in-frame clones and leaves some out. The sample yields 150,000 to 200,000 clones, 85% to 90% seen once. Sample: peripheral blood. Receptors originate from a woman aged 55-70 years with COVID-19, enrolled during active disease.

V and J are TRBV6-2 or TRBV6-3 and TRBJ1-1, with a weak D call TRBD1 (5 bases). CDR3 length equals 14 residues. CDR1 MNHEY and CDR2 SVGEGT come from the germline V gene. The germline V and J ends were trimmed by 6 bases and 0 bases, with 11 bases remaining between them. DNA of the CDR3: TGTGCCAGCAGCAGAGCGGGGGTGAACACTGAAGCTTTCTTT. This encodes CASSRAGVNTEAFF.

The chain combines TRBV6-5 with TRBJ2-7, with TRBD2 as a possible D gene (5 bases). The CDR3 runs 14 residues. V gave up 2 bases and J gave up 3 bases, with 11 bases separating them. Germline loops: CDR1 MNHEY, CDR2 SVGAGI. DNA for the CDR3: TGTGCCAGCAGTTACAGGCGCCGGGGCTACGAGCAGTACTTC. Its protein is CASSYRRRGYEQYF.

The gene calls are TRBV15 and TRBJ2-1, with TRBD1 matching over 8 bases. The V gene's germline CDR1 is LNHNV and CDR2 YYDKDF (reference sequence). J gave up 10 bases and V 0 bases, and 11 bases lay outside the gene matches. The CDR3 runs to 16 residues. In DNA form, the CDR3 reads TGTGCCACCAGCAGAGACCCGGGACAGGCCGGAGGGGAGCAGTTCTTC. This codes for CATSRDPGQAGGEQFF.

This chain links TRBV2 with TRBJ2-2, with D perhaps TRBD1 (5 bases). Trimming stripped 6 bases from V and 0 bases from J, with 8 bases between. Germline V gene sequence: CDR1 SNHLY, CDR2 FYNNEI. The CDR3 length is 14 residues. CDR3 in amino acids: CASRRTSNTGELFF. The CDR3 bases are TGTGCCAGCAGGAGGACATCGAACACCGGGGAGCTGTTTTTT.

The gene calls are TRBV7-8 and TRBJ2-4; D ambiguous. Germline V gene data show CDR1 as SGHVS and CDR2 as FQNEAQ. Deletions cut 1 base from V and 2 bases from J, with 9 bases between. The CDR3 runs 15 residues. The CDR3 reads CASSLGPWPKNIQYF. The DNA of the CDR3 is TGTGCCAGCAGCTTAGGTCCCTGGCCCAAAAACATTCAGTACTTC.

This CDR3 reads CASSLRTGTGYGYTF. CDR3 nucleotide sequence: TGTGCCAGCAGCCTTCGGACAGGGACGGGCTATGGCTACACCTTC. This sequence joins TRBV9 and TRBJ1-2; 8 nucleotides agree with TRBD1. CDR1 is SGDLS and CDR2 is YYNGEE in the germline V gene. Losses at the gene ends were 4 bases for V and 4 bases for J; bases not matched to a gene: 9. CDR3 size: 15 residues.

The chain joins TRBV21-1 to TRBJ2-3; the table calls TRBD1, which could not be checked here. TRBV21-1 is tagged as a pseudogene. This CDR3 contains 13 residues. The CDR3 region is CASSKAGQDTQYF. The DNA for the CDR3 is TGTGCCAGCAGCAAGGCAGGTCAAGATACGCAGTATTTT.